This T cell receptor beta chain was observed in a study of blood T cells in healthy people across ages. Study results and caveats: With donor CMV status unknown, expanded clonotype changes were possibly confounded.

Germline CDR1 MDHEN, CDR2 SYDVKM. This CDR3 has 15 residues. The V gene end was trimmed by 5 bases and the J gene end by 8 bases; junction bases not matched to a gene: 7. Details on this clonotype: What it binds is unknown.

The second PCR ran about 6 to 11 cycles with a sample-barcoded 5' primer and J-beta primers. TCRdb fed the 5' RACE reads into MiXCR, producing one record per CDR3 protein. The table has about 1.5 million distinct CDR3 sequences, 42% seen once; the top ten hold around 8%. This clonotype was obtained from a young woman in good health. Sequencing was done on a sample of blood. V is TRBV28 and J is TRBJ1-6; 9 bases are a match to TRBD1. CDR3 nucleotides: TGTGCCAGCAGTGTCCGGGACAGGGATGATTCACCCCTCCACTTT. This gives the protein CASSVRDRDDSPLHF.